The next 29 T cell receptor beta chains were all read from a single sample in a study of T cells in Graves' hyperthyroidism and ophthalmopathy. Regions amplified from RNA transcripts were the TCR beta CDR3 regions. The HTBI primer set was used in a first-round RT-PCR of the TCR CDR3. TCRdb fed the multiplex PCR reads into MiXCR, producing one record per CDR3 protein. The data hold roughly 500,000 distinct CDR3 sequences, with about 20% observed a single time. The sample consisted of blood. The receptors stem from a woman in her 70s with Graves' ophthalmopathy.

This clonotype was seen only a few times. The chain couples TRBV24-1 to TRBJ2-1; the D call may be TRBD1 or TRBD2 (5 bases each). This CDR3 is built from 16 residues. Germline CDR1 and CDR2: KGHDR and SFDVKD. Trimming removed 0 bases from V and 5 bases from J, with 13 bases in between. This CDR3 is CATSDLRFGGHNEQFF. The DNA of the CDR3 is TGTGCCACCAGTGATTTGAGGTTTGGGGGACACAATGAGCAGTTCTTC.

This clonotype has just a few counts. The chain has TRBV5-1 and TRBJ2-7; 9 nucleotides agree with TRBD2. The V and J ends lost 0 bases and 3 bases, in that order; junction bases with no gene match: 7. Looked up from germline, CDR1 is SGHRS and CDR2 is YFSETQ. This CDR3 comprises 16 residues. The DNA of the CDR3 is TGCGCCAGCAGCTTGGGAGCAGCGGGAGGAGGCTACGAGCAGTACTTC. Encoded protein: CASSLGAAGGGYEQYF.

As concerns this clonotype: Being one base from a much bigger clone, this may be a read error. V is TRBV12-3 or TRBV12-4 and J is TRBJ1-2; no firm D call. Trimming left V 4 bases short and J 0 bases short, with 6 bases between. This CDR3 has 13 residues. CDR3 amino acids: CASSSGTNYGYTF. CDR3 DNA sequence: TGTGCCAGCAGTTCCGGGACTAACTATGGCTACACCTTC.

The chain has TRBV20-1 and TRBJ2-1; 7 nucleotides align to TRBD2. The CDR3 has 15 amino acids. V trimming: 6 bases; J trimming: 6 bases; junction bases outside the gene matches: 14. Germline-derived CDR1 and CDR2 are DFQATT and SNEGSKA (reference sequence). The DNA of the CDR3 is TGCAGTGCGCCCCGGGGCGGGAGTAAGGTCAATGAGCAGTTCTTC. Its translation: CSAPRGGSKVNEQFF.

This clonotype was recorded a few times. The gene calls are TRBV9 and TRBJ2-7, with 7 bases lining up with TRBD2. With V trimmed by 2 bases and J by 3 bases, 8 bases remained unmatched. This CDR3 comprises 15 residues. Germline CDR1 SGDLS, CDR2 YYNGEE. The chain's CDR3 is CASSVGGSHIYEQYF. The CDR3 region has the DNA TGTGCCAGCAGCGTGGGGGGGAGTCACATCTACGAGCAGTACTTC.

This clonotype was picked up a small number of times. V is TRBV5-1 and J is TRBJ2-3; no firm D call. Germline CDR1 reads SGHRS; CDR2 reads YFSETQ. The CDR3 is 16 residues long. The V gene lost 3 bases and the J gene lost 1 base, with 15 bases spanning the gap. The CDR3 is CASSSAISSRTDTQYF. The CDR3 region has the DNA TGCGCCAGCAGCTCAGCGATATCCTCCCGCACAGATACGCAGTATTTT.

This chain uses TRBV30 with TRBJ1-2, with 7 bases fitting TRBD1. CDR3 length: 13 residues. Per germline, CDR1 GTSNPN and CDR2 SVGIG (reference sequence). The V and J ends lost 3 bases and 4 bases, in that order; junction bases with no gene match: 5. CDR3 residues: CAWRGTVSYGYTF. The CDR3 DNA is TGTGCCTGGAGAGGGACAGTCTCCTATGGCTACACCTTC. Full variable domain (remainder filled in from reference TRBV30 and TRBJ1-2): SQTIHQWPATLVQPVGSPLSLECTVEGTSNPNLYWYRQAAGRGLQLLFYSVGIGQISSEVPQNLSASRPQDRQFILSSKKLLLSDSGFYLCAWRGTVSYGYTFGSGTRLTVV.

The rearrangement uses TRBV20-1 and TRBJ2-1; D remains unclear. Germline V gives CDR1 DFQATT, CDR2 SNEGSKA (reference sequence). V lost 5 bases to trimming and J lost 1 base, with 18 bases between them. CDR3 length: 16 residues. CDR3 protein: CSAVTTGLGSYNEQFF. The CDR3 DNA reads TGCAGTGCTGTCACCACCGGGCTAGGGTCCTACAATGAGCAGTTCTTC.

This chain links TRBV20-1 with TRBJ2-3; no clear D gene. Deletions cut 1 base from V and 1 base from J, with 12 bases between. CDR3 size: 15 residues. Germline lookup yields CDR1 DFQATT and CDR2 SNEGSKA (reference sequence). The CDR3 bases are TGCAGTGCTAGAGTTAGTGGGTATGGCACAGATACGCAGTATTTT. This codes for CSARVSGYGTDTQYF.

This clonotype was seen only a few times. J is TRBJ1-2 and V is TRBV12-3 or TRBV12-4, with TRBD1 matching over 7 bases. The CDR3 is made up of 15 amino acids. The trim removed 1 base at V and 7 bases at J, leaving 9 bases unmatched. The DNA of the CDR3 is TGTGCCAGCAGTTTAGACTTACAGGGGCCCCTTGGCTACACCTTC. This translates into CASSLDLQGPLGYTF.

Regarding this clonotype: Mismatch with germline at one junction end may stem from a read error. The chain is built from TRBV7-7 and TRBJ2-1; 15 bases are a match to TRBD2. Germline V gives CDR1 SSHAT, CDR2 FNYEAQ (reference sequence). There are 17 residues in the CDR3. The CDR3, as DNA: TGTGCTAGCAGCTTAGCAAGGACTAGCGGGAGGGGCAATGAGCAGTTCTTC. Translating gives CASSLARTSGRGNEQFF.

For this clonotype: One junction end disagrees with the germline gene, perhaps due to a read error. The CDR3 DNA follows: TGCAGTGCCAGAGATTCTAGCGGGAGCCATGAGCAGTTCTTC. It is translated as CSARDSSGSHEQFF. The gene calls are TRBV20-1 and TRBJ2-1; 10 bases match TRBD2. CDR1 and CDR2 (germline): DFQATT, SNEGSKA (reference sequence). The CDR3 extends over 14 amino acids.

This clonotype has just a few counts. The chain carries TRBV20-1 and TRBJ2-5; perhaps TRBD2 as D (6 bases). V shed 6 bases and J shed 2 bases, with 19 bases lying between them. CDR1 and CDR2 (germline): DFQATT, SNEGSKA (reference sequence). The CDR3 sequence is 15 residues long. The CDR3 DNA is TGCAGTGCCCTCTGGGGTAGCGGACTACAAGAGACCCAGTACTTC. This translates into CSALWGSGLQETQYF.

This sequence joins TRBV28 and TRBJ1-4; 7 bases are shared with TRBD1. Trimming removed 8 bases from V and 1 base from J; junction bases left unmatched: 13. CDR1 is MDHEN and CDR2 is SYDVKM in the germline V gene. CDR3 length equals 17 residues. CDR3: CASEDLRGLRTNEKLFF. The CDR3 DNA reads TGTGCCAGCGAAGACCTAAGGGGGCTGCGAACTAATGAAAAACTGTTTTTT.

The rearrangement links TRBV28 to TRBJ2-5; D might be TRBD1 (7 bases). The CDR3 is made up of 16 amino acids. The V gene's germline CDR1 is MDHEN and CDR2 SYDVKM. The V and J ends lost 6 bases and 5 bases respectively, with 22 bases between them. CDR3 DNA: TGTGCCAGCAGCCAAAAGATGGGGGCAGGGGGGGAGACCCAGTACTTC. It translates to CASSQKMGAGGETQYF.

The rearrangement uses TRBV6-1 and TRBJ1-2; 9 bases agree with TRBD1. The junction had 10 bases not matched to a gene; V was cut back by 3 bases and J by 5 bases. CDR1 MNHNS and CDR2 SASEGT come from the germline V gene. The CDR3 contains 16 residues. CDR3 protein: CASSEARWTGAYGYTF. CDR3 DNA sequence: TGTGCCAGCAGTGAGGCCCGTTGGACAGGGGCGTATGGCTACACCTTC.

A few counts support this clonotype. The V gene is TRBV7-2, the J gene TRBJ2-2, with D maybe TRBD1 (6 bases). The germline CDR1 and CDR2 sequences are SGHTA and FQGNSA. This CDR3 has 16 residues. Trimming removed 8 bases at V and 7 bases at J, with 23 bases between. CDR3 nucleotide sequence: TGTGCCAGCCATAGGAGTAAGCAGGGGTCGATCGGGGAGCTGTTTTTT. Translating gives CASHRSKQGSIGELFF.

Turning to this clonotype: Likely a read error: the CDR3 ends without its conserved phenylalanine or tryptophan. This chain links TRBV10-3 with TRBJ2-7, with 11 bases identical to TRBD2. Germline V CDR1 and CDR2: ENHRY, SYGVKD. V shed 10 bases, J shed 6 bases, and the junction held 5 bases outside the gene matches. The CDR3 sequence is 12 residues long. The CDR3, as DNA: TGTGCCACCGGACTAGCGGGTCGCGAGCAGTACCTC. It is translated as CATGLAGREQYL.

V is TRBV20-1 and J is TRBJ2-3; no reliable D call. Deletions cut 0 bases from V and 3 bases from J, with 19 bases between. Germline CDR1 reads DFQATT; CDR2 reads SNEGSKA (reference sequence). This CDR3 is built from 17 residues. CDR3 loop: CSARDLMEGSRTDTQYF. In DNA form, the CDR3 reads TGCAGTGCTAGAGACCTTATGGAAGGCAGTCGAACAGATACGCAGTATTTT.

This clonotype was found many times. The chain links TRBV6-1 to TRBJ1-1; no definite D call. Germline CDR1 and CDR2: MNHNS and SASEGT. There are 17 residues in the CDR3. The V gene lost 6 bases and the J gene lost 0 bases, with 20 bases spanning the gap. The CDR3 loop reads CASRKKRTAAMNTEAFF. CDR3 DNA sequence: TGTGCCAGCAGGAAAAAAAGGACCGCCGCCATGAACACTGAAGCTTTCTTT.

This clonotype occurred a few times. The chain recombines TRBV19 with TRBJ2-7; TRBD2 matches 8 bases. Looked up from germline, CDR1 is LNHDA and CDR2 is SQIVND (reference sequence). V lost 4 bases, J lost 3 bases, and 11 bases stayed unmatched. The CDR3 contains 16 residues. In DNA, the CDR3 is TGTGCCAGTAGTAATATCCGGGAGGGATCTAACTACGAGCAGTACTTC. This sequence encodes CASSNIREGSNYEQYF.

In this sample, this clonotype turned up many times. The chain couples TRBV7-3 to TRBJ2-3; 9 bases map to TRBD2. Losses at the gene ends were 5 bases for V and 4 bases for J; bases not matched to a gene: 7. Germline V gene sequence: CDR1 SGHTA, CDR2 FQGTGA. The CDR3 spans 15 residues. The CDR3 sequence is CASSVAGAGADTQYF. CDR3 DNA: TGTGCCAGCAGCGTAGCGGGAGCAGGGGCAGATACGCAGTATTTT.

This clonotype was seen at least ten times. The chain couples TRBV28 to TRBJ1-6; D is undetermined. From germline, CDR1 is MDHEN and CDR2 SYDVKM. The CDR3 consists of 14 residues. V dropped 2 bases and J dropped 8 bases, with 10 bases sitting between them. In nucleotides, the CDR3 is TGTGCCAGCAGTTTAACGCGGGGTCATTCACCCCTCCACTTT. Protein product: CASSLTRGHSPLHF.

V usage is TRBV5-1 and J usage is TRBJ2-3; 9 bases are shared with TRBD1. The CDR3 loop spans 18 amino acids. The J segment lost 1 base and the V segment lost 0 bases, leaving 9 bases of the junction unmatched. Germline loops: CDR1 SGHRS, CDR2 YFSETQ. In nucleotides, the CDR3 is TGCGCCAGCAGCTTGGCCGACTACAGGGGGCCCGGCACAGATACGCAGTATTTT. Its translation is CASSLADYRGPGTDTQYF.

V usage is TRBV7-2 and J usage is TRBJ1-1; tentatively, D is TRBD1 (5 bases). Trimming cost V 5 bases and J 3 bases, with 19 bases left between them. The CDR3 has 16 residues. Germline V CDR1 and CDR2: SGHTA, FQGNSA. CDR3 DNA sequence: TGTGCCAGCAGCAAAAAGGTGGGGCTTAGGGACACTGAAGCTTTCTTT. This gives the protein CASSKKVGLRDTEAFF.

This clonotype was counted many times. CDR3 bases: TGTGCCAGCACCGTTGACATAGAGTACGAGCAGTACTTC. Translated, it gives CASTVDIEYEQYF. V gene TRBV28 combines with J gene TRBJ2-7; D remains unclear. Germline V gene sequence: CDR1 MDHEN, CDR2 SYDVKM. CDR3 size: 13 residues. V was trimmed by 7 bases and J by 4 bases, leaving 14 bases between them.

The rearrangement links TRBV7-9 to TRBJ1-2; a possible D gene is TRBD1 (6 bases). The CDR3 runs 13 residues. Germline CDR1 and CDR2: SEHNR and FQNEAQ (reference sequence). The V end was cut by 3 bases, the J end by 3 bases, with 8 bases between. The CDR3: CASSFQGHYGYTF. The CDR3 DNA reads TGTGCCAGCAGCTTTCAGGGGCACTATGGCTACACCTTC. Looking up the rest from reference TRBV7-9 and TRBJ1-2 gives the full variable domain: DTGVSQNPRHKITKRGQNVTFRCDPISEHNRLYWYRQTLGQGPEFLTYFQNEAQLEKSRLLSDRFSAERPKGSFSTLEIQRTEQGDSAMYLCASSFQGHYGYTFGSGTRLTVV.

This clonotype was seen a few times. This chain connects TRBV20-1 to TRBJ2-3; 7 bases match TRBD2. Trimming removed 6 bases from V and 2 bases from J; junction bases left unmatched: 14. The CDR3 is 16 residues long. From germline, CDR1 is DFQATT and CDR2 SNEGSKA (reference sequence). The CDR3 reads CSATPSIAGYTDTQYF. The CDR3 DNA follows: TGCAGTGCGACGCCATCGATAGCGGGCTACACAGATACGCAGTATTTT.

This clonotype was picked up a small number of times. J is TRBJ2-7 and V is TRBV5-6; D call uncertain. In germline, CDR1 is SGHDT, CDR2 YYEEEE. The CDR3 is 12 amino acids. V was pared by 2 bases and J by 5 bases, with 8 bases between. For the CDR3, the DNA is TGTGCCAGCAGCTTCAACACACACGAGCAGTACTTC. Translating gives CASSFNTHEQYF.